A selection of T cell receptor beta chains follows, all from one sample in a study of Graves' ophthalmopathy and Graves' hyperthyroidism. TCRdb called the multiplex PCR reads again in MiXCR, with one record for every CDR3 protein. The profile shows some 1.1 million distinct CDR3 sequences, 36% of them singletons. Specimen: peripheral blood or thyroid tissue (not recorded which). These TCRs come from an adult man with Graves' hyperthyroidism. Both conserved end residues are part of each CDR3. The D gene is left open where the match is weak. The size field is filled for only some rows; it gives once, few, many or a size class.

J: TRBJ2-2; D: NA; size: NA; V: TRBV20-1; CDR3: CSAAGPGELFF; DNA: TGCAGTGCTGCGGGTCCCGGGGAGCTGTTTTTT
J: TRBJ1-2; D: TRBD1; size: once; V: TRBV10-2; CDR3: CASSEPDRVWYGYTF; DNA: TGCGCCAGCAGTGAGCCGGACAGGGTATGGTACGGCTACACCTTC
J: TRBJ1-2; D: NA; size: NA; V: TRBV20-1; CDR3: CSASERTSGVGETNYGYTF; DNA: TGCAGTGCTAGTGAGCGCACTAGCGGCGTTGGCGAGACCAACTATGGCTACACCTTC
J: TRBJ1-5; D: TRBD1; size: NA; V: TRBV24-1; CDR3: CATSETGWYQPQHF; DNA: TGTGCCACCAGTGAGACAGGGTGGTATCAGCCCCAGCATTTT
J: TRBJ1-6; D: TRBD1; size: NA; V: TRBV29-1; CDR3: CSVGGRQGQLGSPLHF; DNA: TGCAGCGTTGGGGGAAGACAGGGTCAGCTGGGTTCACCCCTCCACTTT
J: TRBJ1-1; D: NA; size: NA; V: TRBV5-1; CDR3: CASSVDSWVNTEAFF; DNA: TGCGCCAGCAGCGTGGACAGTTGGGTGAACACTGAAGCTTTCTTT
J: TRBJ1-1; D: NA; size: once; V: TRBV4-3; CDR3: CASSQEIGVYAFF; DNA: TGCGCCAGCAGCCAAGAGATCGGGGTATACGCTTTCTTT
J: TRBJ1-2; D: TRBD1; size: many; V: TRBV10-3; CDR3: CAISIQGASSGYTF; DNA: TGTGCCATCAGTATCCAGGGGGCGTCGTCTGGCTACACCTTC
J: TRBJ2-7; D: NA; size: NA; V: TRBV7-9; CDR3: CASSLEISTGERYF; DNA: TGTGCCAGCAGCTTGGAAATCAGTACGGGCGAGCGGTACTTC
J: TRBJ1-6; D: NA; size: many; V: TRBV7-2; CDR3: CASSPVRVDSPLHF; DNA: TGTGCCAGCAGCCCCGTGAGGGTCGATTCACCCCTCCACTTT
J: TRBJ1-1; D: NA; size: NA; V: TRBV27; CDR3: CASSGDIDTEAFF; DNA: TGTGCCAGCAGCGGGGACATCGACACTGAAGCTTTCTTT
J: TRBJ1-1; D: NA; size: NA; V: TRBV12-3/TRBV12-4; CDR3: CASSPQPGVNTEAFF; DNA: TGTGCCAGCAGTCCCCAACCCGGGGTTAACACTGAAGCTTTCTTT
J: TRBJ1-5; D: NA; size: few; V: TRBV10-3; CDR3: CAISESGIQGQPQHF; DNA: TGTGCCATCAGTGAGTCAGGGATACAGGGACAGCCCCAGCATTTT
J: TRBJ1-1; D: NA; size: many; V: TRBV5-1; CDR3: CASSFLSGSGTEAFF; DNA: TGCGCCAGCAGCTTTTTATCGGGGAGTGGCACTGAAGCTTTCTTT
J: TRBJ2-2; D: NA; size: few; V: TRBV7-8; CDR3: CASSLNGQGRTGELFF; DNA: TGTGCCAGCAGCTTAAATGGCCAGGGGCGAACCGGGGAGCTGTTTTTT
J: TRBJ1-2; D: NA; size: NA; V: TRBV29-1; CDR3: CSVTLNRDSRNGYTF; DNA: TGCAGCGTTACTCTTAACCGGGACTCGAGGAATGGCTACACCTTC
J: TRBJ2-3; D: NA; size: many; V: TRBV2; CDR3: CASSKRGSTDTQYF; DNA: TGTGCCAGCAGTAAACGGGGGTCCACAGATACGCAGTATTTT
J: TRBJ1-4; D: TRBD1; size: many; V: TRBV20-1; CDR3: CSAPPSGTGNEKLFF; DNA: TGCAGTGCTCCCCCTTCCGGGACAGGGAATGAAAAACTGTTTTTT
J: TRBJ1-1; D: NA; size: few; V: TRBV9; CDR3: CASSPLDGMNTEAFF; DNA: TGTGCCAGCAGCCCCCTTGACGGTATGAACACTGAAGCTTTCTTT
J: TRBJ2-7; D: TRBD2; size: many; V: TRBV9; CDR3: CASSVGLVGVSEQYF; DNA: TGTGCCAGCAGCGTGGGACTAGTAGGGGTGAGCGAGCAGTACTTC
J: TRBJ2-7; D: TRBD2; size: NA; V: TRBV5-6; CDR3: CASSLRTRSYEQYF; DNA: TGTGCCAGCAGCTTGAGGACTAGAAGCTACGAGCAGTACTTC
J: TRBJ1-2; D: TRBD1; size: many; V: TRBV7-8; CDR3: CASSFHRPTGYHLYGYTF; DNA: TGTGCCAGCAGCTTCCACCGCCCGACAGGGTACCACCTCTATGGCTACACCTTC
J: TRBJ2-5; D: NA; size: NA; V: TRBV11-2; CDR3: CASSHTTSQETQYF; DNA: TGTGCCAGCAGCCATACGACTAGCCAAGAGACCCAGTACTTC
J: TRBJ1-1; D: TRBD1; size: NA; V: TRBV9; CDR3: CASSVGLGSGQTNTEAFF; DNA: TGTGCCAGCAGCGTAGGTCTGGGCTCGGGACAGACGAACACTGAAGCTTTCTTT
J: TRBJ2-7; D: TRBD2; size: few; V: TRBV9; CDR3: CASSDSVPSGPGEQYF; DNA: TGTGCCAGCAGCGATTCTGTACCTAGCGGGCCGGGGGAGCAGTACTTC
J: TRBJ2-7; D: TRBD1; size: many; V: TRBV20-1; CDR3: CSASPGTGDYEQYF; DNA: TGCAGTGCTAGTCCCGGGACAGGAGATTACGAGCAGTACTTC
J: TRBJ2-7; D: NA; size: NA; V: TRBV5-1; CDR3: CASRTGQRDEQYF; DNA: TGCGCCAGCAGAACAGGACAGCGAGACGAGCAGTACTTC
J: TRBJ1-1; D: NA; size: many; V: TRBV14; CDR3: CASSQDMGAYTEAFF; DNA: TGTGCCAGCAGCCAAGACATGGGGGCGTACACTGAAGCTTTCTTT
J: TRBJ1-6; D: NA; size: NA; V: TRBV24-1; CDR3: CATSDWAGANSPLHF; DNA: TGTGCCACCAGTGATTGGGCAGGGGCGAATTCACCCCTCCACTTT
J: TRBJ1-5; D: TRBD1; size: NA; V: TRBV10-3; CDR3: CAISGQGQETQHF; DNA: TGTGCCATCAGTGGACAGGGGCAGGAGACCCAGCATTTT
J: TRBJ1-6; D: NA; size: NA; V: TRBV10-3; CDR3: CASSYPGYNSPLHF; DNA: TGTGCCAGCAGTTACCCGGGGTATAATTCACCCCTCCACTTT
J: TRBJ2-7; D: TRBD2; size: NA; V: TRBV2; CDR3: CASSQNGGSSYEQYF; DNA: TGTGCCAGCAGCCAAAACGGGGGGTCGTCCTACGAGCAGTACTTC
J: TRBJ1-1; D: TRBD1; size: NA; V: TRBV6-5; CDR3: CASPSQGGTEAFF; DNA: TGTGCCAGCCCCTCTCAGGGGGGCACTGAAGCTTTCTTT
J: TRBJ2-2; D: NA; size: NA; V: TRBV7-9; CDR3: CASSLVGKTGELFF; DNA: TGTGCCAGCAGCTTAGTGGGAAAAACCGGGGAGCTGTTTTTT
J: TRBJ2-7; D: NA; size: few; V: TRBV19; CDR3: CASSTQPSYEQYF; DNA: TGTGCCAGTAGTACGCAACCTTCCTACGAGCAGTACTTC
J: TRBJ1-2; D: TRBD1; size: many; V: TRBV12-3/TRBV12-4; CDR3: CASSLETGLHYGYTF; DNA: TGTGCCAGCAGTTTAGAGACAGGGCTGCACTATGGCTACACCTTC
J: TRBJ2-7; D: TRBD2; size: many; V: TRBV10-3; CDR3: CAISDGGSWEQYF; DNA: TGTGCCATCAGTGACGGGGGGTCGTGGGAGCAGTACTTC
J: TRBJ2-5; D: TRBD1; size: NA; V: TRBV11-2; CDR3: CASSRRQGAQYF; DNA: TGTGCCAGCAGCCGTAGACAGGGGGCCCAGTACTTC